This paragraph reports one T cell receptor (beta chain). Per germline, CDR1 LNHNV and CDR2 YYDKDF (reference sequence). There are 11 residues in the CDR3. The data were obtained in a study of monozygotic twins with inflammatory bowel disease. TCRdb reprocessed the 5' RACE reads and reports one entry per CDR3 protein, with no DNA. The record lists a few hundred thousand distinct CDR3 sequences, of which the ten most abundant hold around 1.5%. Total RNA from whole blood was isolated with no T cell sorting. This TCR was recovered from a human donor with ulcerative colitis or Crohn's disease, or a healthy co-twin of an affected twin (not recorded which). The chain uses TRBV15 and TRBJ1-3. Sequencing was done on a sample of blood. The CDR3: CATSSGNTIYF.